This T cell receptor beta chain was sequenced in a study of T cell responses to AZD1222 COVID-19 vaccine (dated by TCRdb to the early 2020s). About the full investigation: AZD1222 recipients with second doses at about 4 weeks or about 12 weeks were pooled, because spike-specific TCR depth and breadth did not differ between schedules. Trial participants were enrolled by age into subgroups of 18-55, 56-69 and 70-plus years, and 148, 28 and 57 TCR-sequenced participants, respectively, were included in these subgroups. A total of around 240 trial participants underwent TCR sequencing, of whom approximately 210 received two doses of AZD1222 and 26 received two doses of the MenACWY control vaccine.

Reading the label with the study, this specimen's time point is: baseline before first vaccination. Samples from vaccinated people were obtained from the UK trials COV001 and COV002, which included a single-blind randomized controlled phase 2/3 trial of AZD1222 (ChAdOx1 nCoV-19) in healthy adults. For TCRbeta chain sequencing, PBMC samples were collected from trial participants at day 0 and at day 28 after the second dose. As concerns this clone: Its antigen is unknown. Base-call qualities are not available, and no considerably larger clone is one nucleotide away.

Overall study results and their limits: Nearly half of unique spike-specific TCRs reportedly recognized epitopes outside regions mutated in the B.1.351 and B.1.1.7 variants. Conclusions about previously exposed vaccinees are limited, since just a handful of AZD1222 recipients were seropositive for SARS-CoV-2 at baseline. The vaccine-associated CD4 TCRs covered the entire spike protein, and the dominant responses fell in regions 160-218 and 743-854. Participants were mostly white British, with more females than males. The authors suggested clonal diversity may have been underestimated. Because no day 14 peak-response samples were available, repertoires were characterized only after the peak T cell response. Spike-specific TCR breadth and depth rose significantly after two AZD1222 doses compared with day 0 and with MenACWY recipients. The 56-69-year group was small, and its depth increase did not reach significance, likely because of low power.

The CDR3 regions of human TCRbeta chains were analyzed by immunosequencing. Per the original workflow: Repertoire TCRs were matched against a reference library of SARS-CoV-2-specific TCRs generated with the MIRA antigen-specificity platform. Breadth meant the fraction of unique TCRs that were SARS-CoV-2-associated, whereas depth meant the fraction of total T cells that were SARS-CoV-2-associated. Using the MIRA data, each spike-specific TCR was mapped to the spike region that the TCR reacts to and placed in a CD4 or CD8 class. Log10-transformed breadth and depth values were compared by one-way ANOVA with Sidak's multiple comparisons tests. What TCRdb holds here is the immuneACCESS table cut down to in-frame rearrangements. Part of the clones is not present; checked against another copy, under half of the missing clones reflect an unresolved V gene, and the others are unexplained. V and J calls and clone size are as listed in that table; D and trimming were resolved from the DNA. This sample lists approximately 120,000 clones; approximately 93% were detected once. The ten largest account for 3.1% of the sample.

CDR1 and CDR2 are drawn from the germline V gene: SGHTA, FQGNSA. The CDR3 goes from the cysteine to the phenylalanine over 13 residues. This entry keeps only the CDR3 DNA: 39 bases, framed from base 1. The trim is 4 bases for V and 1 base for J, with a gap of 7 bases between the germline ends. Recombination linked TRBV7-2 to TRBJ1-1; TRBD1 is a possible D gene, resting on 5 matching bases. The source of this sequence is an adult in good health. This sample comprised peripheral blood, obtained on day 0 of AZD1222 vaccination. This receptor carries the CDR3 CASSSQGNTEAFF. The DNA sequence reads TGTGCCAGCAGCTCCCAGGGGAACACTGAAGCTTTCTTT.